The present T cell receptor beta chain was sequenced within a study of blood T cells in healthy people across ages. About the research overall: Capture by template switching was about one barcoded beta molecule per two T cells. Study-wide results and limits: Among T cells, TCR beta diversity per million cells dropped roughly linearly as age rose.

The individuals who served as donors were healthy Caucasians living in Russia, aged roughly 6 to 90. V was trimmed by 4 bases and J by 5 bases, leaving 11 bases between them. Germline-derived CDR1 and CDR2 are SGDLS and YYNGEE. The CDR3 length is 13 residues. A J-beta primer mix and a sample-barcoded 5' primer were used in a second PCR of roughly 6 to 11 cycles. TCRdb fed the 5' RACE reads into MiXCR, producing one record per CDR3 protein. The sample consists of about 1.4 million distinct CDR3 sequences, 59% of them appearing once. Points on this clonotype: Its matching antigen is unknown.

V usage is TRBV9 and J usage is TRBJ2-3; D is perhaps TRBD1 (6 bases). This sequence was found in a man between 18 and 29 years old in good health. Sequenced: blood. CDR3 residues: CASSMGTRDTQYF. CDR3 coding DNA: TGTGCCAGCAGCATGGGGACAAGAGATACGCAGTATTTT. The full variable domain, its missing parts supplied by reference TRBV9 and TRBJ2-3, is DSGVTQTPKHLITATGQRVTLRCSPRSGDLSVYWYQQSLDQGLQFLIQYYNGEERAKGNILERFSAQQFPDLHSELNLSSLELGDSALYFCASSMGTRDTQYFGPGTRLTVL.